This T cell receptor (beta chain) is drawn from a study of blood T cell repertoires in COVID-19. Study-level information: Samples representing acute and convalescent COVID-19 were sourced from the United States, Italy and Spain.

Seattle researchers signed up patients amid active infection and tracked them longitudinally. Generated by immunoSEQ multiplex PCR, the TCRdb table keeps only in-frame clones and is missing some. The profile covers about 160,000 clones, with 60% to 85% appearing a single time and more than 6.5% taken by the ten largest. J was trimmed by 6 bases and V by 4 bases; bases with no gene match: 8. Germline V gene data show CDR1 as MNHEY and CDR2 as SVGEGT. The CDR3 runs 16 residues. The chain combines TRBV6-2 or TRBV6-3 with TRBJ2-3, with 12 bases fitting TRBD2. The sequenced material came from peripheral blood. The sequence was collected from a woman aged 60-70 years with COVID-19, enrolled during active disease. The DNA for the CDR3 is TGTGCCAGCAGTTCGCTGACTAGCGGGAGATTGGATACGCAGTATTTT. It codes for CASSSLTSGRLDTQYF.